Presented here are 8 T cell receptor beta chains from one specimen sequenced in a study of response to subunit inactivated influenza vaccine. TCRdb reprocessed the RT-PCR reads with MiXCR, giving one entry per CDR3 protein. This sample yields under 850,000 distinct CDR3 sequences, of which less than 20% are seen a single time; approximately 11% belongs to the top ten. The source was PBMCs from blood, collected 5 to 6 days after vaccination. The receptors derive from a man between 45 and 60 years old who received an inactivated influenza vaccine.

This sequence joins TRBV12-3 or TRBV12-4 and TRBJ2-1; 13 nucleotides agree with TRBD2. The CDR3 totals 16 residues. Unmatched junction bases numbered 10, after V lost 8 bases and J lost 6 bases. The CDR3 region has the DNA TGTGCCAGCGCGGACTCGGGACTAGCGGGGACCAATGAGCAGTTCTTC. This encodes CASADSGLAGTNEQFF.

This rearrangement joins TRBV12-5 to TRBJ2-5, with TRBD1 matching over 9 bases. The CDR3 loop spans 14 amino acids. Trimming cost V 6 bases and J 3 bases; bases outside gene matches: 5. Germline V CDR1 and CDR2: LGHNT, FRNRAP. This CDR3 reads CASGPGQGKETQYF. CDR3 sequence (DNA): TGTGCTAGTGGCCCGGGACAGGGAAAAGAGACCCAGTACTTC.

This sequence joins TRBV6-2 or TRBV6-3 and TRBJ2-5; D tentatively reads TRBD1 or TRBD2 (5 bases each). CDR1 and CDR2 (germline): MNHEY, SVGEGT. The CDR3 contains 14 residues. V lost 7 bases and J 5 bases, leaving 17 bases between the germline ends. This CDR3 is CASISPGPEETQYF. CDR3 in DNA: TGTGCCAGCATTTCACCGGGACCAGAGGAGACCCAGTACTTC.

CDR3 DNA: TGTGCCAGCAGCGACGGGACTACGGGGACCCAGTACTTC. Protein: CASSDGTTGTQYF. The chain recombines TRBV9 with TRBJ2-5, with 7 bases lining up with TRBD2. After removal of 3 bases from V and 7 bases from J, the junction contained 6 bases not matched to a gene. This CDR3 spans 13 amino acids. Germline CDR1 SGDLS, CDR2 YYNGEE.

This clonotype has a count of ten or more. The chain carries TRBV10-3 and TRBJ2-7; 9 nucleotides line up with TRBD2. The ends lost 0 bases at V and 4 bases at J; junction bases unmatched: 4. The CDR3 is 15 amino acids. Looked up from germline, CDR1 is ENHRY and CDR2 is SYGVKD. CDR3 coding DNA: TGTGCCATCAGTGAGTCGGGGCGGGAGGGTTACGAGCAGTACTTC. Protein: CAISESGREGYEQYF.

DNA of the CDR3: TGTGCCAGCAGACGCGCCGGGACAGGTGTTCAAGAGACCCAGTACTTC. Its protein product is CASRRAGTGVQETQYF. The chain couples TRBV5-5 to TRBJ2-5; 8 bases are shared with TRBD1. Trimming cost V 5 bases and J 2 bases; bases outside gene matches: 11. The CDR3 consists of 16 residues. Germline CDR1 SGHKS, CDR2 YYEKEE (reference sequence).

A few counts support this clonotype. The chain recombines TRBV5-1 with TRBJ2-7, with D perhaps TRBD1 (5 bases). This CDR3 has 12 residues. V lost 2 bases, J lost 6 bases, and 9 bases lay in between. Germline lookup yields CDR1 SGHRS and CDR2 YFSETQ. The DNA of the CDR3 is TGCGCCAGCAGCTTACCAGGGTTCGAGCAGTACTTC. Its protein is CASSLPGFEQYF. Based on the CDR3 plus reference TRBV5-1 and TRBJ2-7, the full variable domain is KAGVTQTPRYLIKTRGQQVTLSCSPISGHRSVSWYQQTPGQGLQFLFEYFSETQRNKGNFPGRFSGRQFSNSRSEMNVSTLELGDSALYLCASSLPGFEQYFGPGTRLTVT.

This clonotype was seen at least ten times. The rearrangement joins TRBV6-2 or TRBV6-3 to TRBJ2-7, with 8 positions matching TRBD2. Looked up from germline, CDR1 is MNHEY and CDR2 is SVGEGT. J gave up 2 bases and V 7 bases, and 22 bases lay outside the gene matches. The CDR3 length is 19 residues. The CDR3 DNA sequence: TGTGCCAGCACTGGGTGGACGAGAAGAAGCGGGAGAGGCACCTACGAGCAGTACTTC. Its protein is CASTGWTRRSGRGTYEQYF.